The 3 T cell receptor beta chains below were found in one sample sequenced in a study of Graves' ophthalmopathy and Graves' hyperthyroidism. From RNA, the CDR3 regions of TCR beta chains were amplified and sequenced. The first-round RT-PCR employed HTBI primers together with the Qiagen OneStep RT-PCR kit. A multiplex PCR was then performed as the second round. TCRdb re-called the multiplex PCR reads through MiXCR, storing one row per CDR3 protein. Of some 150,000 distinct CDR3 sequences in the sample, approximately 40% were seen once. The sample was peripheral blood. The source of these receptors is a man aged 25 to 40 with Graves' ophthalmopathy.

The CDR3 loop is CAWGQTNQPQHF. The CDR3 DNA is TGTGCCTGGGGACAAACCAATCAGCCCCAGCATTTT. This sequence joins TRBV30 and TRBJ1-5, with D possibly being TRBD1 (5 bases). The CDR3 runs 12 residues. V was trimmed by 5 bases and J by 3 bases, leaving 8 bases between them. Germline CDR1 reads GTSNPN; CDR2 reads SVGIG (reference sequence).

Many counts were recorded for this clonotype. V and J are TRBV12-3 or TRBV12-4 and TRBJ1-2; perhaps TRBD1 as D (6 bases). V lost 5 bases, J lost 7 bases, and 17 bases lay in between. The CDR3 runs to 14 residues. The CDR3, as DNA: TGTGCCAGCAGTCATGGGGATACAGGGACTGGCTACACCTTC. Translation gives CASSHGDTGTGYTF.

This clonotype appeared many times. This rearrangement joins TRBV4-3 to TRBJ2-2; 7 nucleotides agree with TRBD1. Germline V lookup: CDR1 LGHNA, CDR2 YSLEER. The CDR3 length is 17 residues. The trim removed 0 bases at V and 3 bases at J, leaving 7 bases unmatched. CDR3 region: CASSQDSPTGYTGELFF. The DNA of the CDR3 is TGCGCCAGCAGCCAAGATTCTCCGACAGGGTACACCGGGGAGCTGTTTTTT.